This T cell receptor beta chain came from a study of post-analysis software for immune sequencing data. Study-wide points: People with multiple sclerosis had a significantly lower normalized Chao1 diversity than controls did. Four or five TRBV segments were more frequent in patients than controls; TRBV5-6, TRBV5-1 and TRBV20-1 belonged to this group. By F measure, strong co-clustering occurred among samples prepared in the same batch.

This clonotype has a count of ten or more. Antigen: not known. TCR beta libraries were prepared from cDNA with unique molecular identifiers. TCRdb processed the PCR reads anew with MiXCR; each CDR3 protein has one entry. The sample lists around 200,000 distinct CDR3 sequences; 25% to 35% were seen once. CDR1 is SQVTM, CDR2 ANQGSEA, per germline. V dropped 0 bases and J dropped 5; count of bases not matched to a gene: 5. This CDR3 has 15 residues. Input material: blood. The chain links TRBV29-1 to TRBJ2-3; 10 nucleotides match TRBD2. This TCR was sampled from a girl aged 2-17 years with multiple sclerosis. CDR3 in amino acids: CSVEDLAGAGDTQYF. CDR3 coding DNA: TGCAGCGTTGAAGATCTAGCGGGGGCCGGAGATACGCAGTATTTT.